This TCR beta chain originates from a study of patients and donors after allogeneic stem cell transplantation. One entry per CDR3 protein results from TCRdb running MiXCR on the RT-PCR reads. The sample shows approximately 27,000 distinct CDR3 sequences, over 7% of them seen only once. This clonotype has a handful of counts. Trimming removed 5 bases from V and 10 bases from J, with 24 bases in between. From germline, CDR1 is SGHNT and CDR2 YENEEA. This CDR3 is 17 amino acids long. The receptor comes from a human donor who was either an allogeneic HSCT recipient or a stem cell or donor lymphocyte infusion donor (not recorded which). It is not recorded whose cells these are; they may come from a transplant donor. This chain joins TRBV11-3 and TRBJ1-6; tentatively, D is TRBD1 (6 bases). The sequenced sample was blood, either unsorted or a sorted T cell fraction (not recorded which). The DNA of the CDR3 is TGTGCCAGCAGCGCGAGAGAGAGTCAGGGGCCAGGGTCACCCCTCCACTTT. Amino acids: CASSARESQGPGSPLHF.